This T cell receptor beta chain was captured in a study of control samples from healthy donors and cancer patients. Clones were sequenced by immunoSEQ multiplex PCR, and TCRdb holds only the in-frame ones, with some missing. The sample shows about 75,000 clones, more than 80% of them seen only once. This clone occurred once. Germline assignment: CDR1 GTSNPN and CDR2 SVGIG (reference sequence). The V segment lost 3 bases and the J segment 5 bases; nucleotides outside the gene matches: 11. CDR3 length equals 15 residues. The sequence came from a man aged 50-60 years in good health. The chain has TRBV30 and TRBJ2-7; 9 bases align to TRBD1. Sequenced sample: blood. CDR3 coding DNA: TGTGCCTGGAGATTGTCGGGGACAGGGCACCACGAGCAGTACTTC. The encoded protein is CAWRLSGTGHHEQYF. Full variable domain (rest looked up from reference TRBV30 and TRBJ2-7): SQTIHQWPATLVQPVGSPLSLECTVEGTSNPNLYWYRQAAGRGLQLLFYSVGIGQISSEVPQNLSASRPQDRQFILSSKKLLLSDSGFYLCAWRLSGTGHHEQYFGPGTRLTVT.